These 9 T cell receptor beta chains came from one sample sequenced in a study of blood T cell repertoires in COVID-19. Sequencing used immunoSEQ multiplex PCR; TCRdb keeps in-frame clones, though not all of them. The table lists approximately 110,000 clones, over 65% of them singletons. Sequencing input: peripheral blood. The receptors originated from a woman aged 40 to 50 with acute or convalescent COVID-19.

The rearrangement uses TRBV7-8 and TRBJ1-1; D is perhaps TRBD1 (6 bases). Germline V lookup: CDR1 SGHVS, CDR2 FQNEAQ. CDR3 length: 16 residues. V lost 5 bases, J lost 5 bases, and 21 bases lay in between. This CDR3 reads CASSLEVGALWTEAFF. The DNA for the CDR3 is TGTGCCAGCAGCCTAGAGGTGGGGGCGCTTTGGACTGAAGCTTTCTTT.

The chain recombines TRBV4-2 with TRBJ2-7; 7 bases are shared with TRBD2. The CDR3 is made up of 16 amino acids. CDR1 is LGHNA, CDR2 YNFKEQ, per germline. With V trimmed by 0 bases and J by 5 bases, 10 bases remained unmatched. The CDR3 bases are TGTGCCAGCAGCCAAGATGGGGTGGGAGCGGGGCACGAGCAGTACTTC. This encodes CASSQDGVGAGHEQYF.

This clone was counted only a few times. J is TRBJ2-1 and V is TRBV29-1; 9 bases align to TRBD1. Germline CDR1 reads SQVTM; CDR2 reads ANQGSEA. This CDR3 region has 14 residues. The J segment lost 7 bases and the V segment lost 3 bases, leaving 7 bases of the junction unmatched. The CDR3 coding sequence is TGCAGCGTTGAGGAGGCGGGACAGGGTAATGAGCAGTTCTTC. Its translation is CSVEEAGQGNEQFF.

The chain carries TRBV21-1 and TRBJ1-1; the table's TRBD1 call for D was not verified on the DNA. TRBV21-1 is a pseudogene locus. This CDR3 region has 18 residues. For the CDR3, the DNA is TGTGCCAGCAGCACCTCAGGGGCGGTGAGGGATATGAACACTGAAGCTTTCTTT. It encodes CASSTSGAVRDMNTEAFF.

CDR3 region: CASSLVGGIEQYF. The CDR3 region has the DNA TGTGCCAGCAGCTTAGTAGGAGGTATCGAGCAGTACTTC. The V and J genes are TRBV7-9 and TRBJ2-7, with D possibly matching TRBD2 (5 bases). Trimming left V 1 base short and J 6 bases short, with 10 bases between. Germline V gene sequence: CDR1 SEHNR, CDR2 FQNEAQ (reference sequence). CDR3 length: 13 residues.

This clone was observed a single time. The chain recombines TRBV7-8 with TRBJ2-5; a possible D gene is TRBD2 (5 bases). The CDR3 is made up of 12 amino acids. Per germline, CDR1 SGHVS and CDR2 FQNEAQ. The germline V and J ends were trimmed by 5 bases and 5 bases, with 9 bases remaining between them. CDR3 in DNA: TGTGCCAGCAGCCGGGGAGCTGAGACCCAGTACTTC. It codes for CASSRGAETQYF. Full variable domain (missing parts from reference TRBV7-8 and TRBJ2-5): GAGVSQSPRYKVAKRGQDVALRCDPISGHVSLFWYQQALGQGPEFLTYFQNEAQLDKSGLPSDRFFAERPEGSVSTLKIQRTQQEDSAVYLCASSRGAETQYFGPGTRLLVL.

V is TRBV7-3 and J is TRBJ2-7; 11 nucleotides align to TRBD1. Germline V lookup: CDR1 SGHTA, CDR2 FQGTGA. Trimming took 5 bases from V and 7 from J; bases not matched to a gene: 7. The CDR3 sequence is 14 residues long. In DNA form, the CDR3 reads TGTGCCAGCAGCGCGGACAGGGGGCATGATGAGCAGTACTTC. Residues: CASSADRGHDEQYF.

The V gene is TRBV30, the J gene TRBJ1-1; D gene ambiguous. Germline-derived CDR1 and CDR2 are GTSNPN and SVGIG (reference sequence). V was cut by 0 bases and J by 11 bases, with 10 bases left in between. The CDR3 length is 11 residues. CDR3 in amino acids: CAWSVRVSAFF. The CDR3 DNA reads TGTGCCTGGAGTGTACGTGTGAGCGCTTTCTTT.

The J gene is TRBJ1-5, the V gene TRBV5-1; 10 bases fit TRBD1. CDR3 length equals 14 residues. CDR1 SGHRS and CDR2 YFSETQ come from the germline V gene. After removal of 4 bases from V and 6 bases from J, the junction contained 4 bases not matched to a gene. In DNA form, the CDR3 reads TGCGCCAGCAGCGTGACAGGGGGCGGTCAGCCCCAGCATTTT. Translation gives CASSVTGGGQPQHF.